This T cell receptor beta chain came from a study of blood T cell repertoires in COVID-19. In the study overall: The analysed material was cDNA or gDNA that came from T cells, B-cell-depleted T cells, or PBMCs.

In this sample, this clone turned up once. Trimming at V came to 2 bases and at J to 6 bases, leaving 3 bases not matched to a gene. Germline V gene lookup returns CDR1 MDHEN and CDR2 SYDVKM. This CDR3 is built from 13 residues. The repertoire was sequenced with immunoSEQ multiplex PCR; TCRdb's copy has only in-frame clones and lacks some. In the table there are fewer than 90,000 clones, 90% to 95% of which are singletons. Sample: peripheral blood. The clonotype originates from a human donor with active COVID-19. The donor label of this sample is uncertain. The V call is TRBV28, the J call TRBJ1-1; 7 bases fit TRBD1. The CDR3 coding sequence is TGTGCCAGCAGTTTAGGGGACAGAGCTGAAGCTTTCTTT. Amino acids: CASSLGDRAEAFF.